This is a list of T cell receptor beta chains from one sample in a study of metastatic and nonmetastatic thyroid tumors. TCRdb reprocessed the PCR reads using MiXCR. Here the sample spans fewer than 35,000 clones, over 20% being singletons. Material for sequencing was tumor tissue. The receptor set was obtained from a male donor with papillary thyroid cancer or a benign thyroid nodule (not recorded which). Some clones in this sample may be carry-over from other donors' samples. CDR3s include the opening cysteine and the closing phenylalanine or tryptophan. The D gene is left open where the match is weak. The size entry is marked missing in some rows and otherwise reads once, few, many or a size class.

size,J,D,V,CDR3,DNA
many,TRBJ1-1,NA,TRBV12-3/TRBV12-4,CASSRTGYEAFF,TGTGCCAGCAGTCGTACCGGATATGAAGCTTTCTTT
many,TRBJ2-1,TRBD1,TRBV7-8,CASRPTLQGVYNEQFF,TGTGCCAGCAGACCAACATTACAGGGGGTCTACAATGAGCAGTTCTTC
many,TRBJ2-1,TRBD2,TRBV7-2,CASSFSASGRVDKDEQFF,TGTGCCAGCAGCTTTTCAGCTAGCGGGAGGGTAGATAAGGATGAGCAGTTCTTC
many,TRBJ2-4,NA,TRBV20-1,CSARGPGSGIQYF,TGCAGTGCTAGAGGCCCAGGGTCGGGCATTCAGTACTTC
many,TRBJ2-7,NA,TRBV18,CASSPSVQGREQYF,TGTGCCAGCTCACCGTCTGTCCAAGGCCGCGAGCAGTACTTC
NA,TRBJ2-7,NA,TRBV2,CATCTESYEQYF,TGTGCCACTTGCACGGAATCCTACGAGCAGTACTTC
NA,TRBJ1-3,NA,TRBV19,CASSLGAGNTIYF,TGTGCCAGTAGTCTGGGTGCTGGAAACACCATATATTTT
few,TRBJ2-6,NA,TRBV28,CASSLTQGLAGANVLTF,TGTGCCAGCAGTTTAACCCAGGGGTTAGCTGGGGCCAACGTCCTTACTTTC
NA,TRBJ1-6,TRBD1,TRBV19,CASTGGSYNSPLHF,TGTGCCAGTACAGGGGGCTCCTATAATTCACCCCTCCACTTT
many,TRBJ1-2,NA,TRBV10-3,CAISDYGYGYTF,TGTGCCATCAGTGACTACGGCTATGGCTACACCTTC
few,TRBJ1-2,TRBD1,TRBV28,CASSLPPGQGWVYTF,TGTGCCAGCAGTTTACCCCCGGGACAGGGGTGGGTCTACACCTTC
NA,TRBJ1-5,TRBD1,TRBV20-1,CSASHPGQLSNQPQHF,TGCAGTGCTAGTCACCCGGGACAGTTAAGCAATCAGCCCCAGCATTTT
many,TRBJ2-1,TRBD2,TRBV7-9,CASSSTAGDSNEQFF,TGTGCCAGCAGCTCGACAGCGGGAGACAGCAATGAGCAGTTCTTC
NA,TRBJ1-1,NA,TRBV7-6,CAGILGGDGEAFF,TGTGCCGGCATCTTAGGAGGGGATGGTGAAGCTTTCTTT
medium-sized,TRBJ1-6,TRBD1,TRBV6-1,CASRAGTVNSPLHF,TGTGCCAGCAGGGCCGGGACAGTTAATTCACCCCTCCACTTT
few,TRBJ1-1,TRBD1,TRBV12-3/TRBV12-4,CASSPRTGSPFEAFF,TGTGCCAGCAGTCCCCGGACAGGGTCTCCCTTTGAAGCTTTCTTT
NA,TRBJ1-2,NA,TRBV4-3,CASSPAWQVAYGYTF,TGCGCCAGCAGCCCAGCCTGGCAGGTGGCCTATGGCTACACCTTC
few,TRBJ2-7,NA,TRBV4-3,CASSSSTPGPHIYEQYF,TGCGCCAGCAGTTCCTCAACTCCGGGACCCCATATCTACGAGCAGTACTTC
many,TRBJ1-2,NA,TRBV11-2,CASSIDRTRGYTF,TGTGCCAGCAGCATCGACAGGACGCGTGGCTACACCTTC
few,TRBJ2-1,TRBD2,TRBV28,CASSTTSGSAISYNEQFF,TGTGCCAGCAGCACAACTAGCGGGAGCGCAATCTCCTACAATGAGCAGTTCTTT
NA,TRBJ2-7,TRBD1,TRBV2,CASSAEQGAPGVRLGEQYF,TGTGCCAGCAGTGCCGAACAGGGGGCGCCCGGAGTGAGACTCGGCGAGCAGTACTTC
many,TRBJ1-5,NA,TRBV18,CASSRSPVEPQHF,TGTGCCAGCTCACGGTCACCGGTAGAGCCCCAGCATTTT
few,TRBJ1-4,TRBD1,TRBV24-1,CATSGMTGGRTNEKLFF,TGTGCCACCAGTGGTATGACAGGGGGCAGGACTAATGAAAAACTGTTTTTT
many,TRBJ2-2,TRBD2,TRBV7-3,CASSLLAGGFTGELFF,TGTGCCAGCAGCTTACTGGCGGGAGGGTTCACCGGGGAGCTGTTTTTT
few,TRBJ2-2,NA,TRBV6-1,CASSLRVWDTGELFF,TGTGCCAGCAGTCTCAGGGTTTGGGACACCGGGGAGCTGTTTTTT
many,TRBJ2-2,NA,TRBV4-3,CASSQASSGELFF,TGCGCCAGCAGCCAGGCTAGCAGCGGGGAGCTGTTTTTT
NA,TRBJ2-1,NA,TRBV14,CAISRGGVSPNEQFF,TGTGCCATCAGCCGGGGTGGGGTATCCCCGAATGAGCAGTTCTTC
NA,TRBJ1-1,NA,TRBV20-1,CSAIDVEGIVTEAFF,TGCAGTGCTATAGACGTGGAGGGTATTGTCACTGAAGCTTTCTTT
NA,TRBJ2-7,NA,TRBV29-1,CSVKGNYEQYF,TGCAGCGTAAAGGGAAACTACGAGCAGTACTTC
many,TRBJ2-3,TRBD2,TRBV2,CASGGLVGGTDTQYF,TGTGCCAGCGGGGGACTAGTTGGTGGAACAGATACGCAGTATTTT
many,TRBJ2-5,TRBD1,TRBV20-1,CSASDRAQETQYF,TGCAGTGCTAGCGACAGGGCACAAGAGACCCAGTACTTC
NA,TRBJ2-6,TRBD1,TRBV29-1,CSSGTGGANGANVLTF,TGCTCCTCCGGGACAGGGGGCGCTAATGGTGCCAACGTCCTGACTTTC
many,TRBJ1-4,NA,TRBV2,CASRGDFNEKLFF,TGTGCCAGCAGGGGAGACTTTAATGAAAAACTGTTTTTT
medium-sized,TRBJ1-1,NA,TRBV9,CASSAADGVNTEAFF,TGTGCCAGCAGCGCCGCGGATGGGGTGAACACTGAAGCTTTCTTT
NA,TRBJ2-7,NA,TRBV4-1,CASSPGRVPYEQYF,TGCGCCAGCAGCCCAGGCAGGGTTCCCTACGAGCAGTACTTC